The rows below give T cell receptor beta chains drawn from one sample of a study of Graves' ophthalmopathy and Graves' hyperthyroidism. TCRdb itself ran the multiplex PCR reads through MiXCR, one entry per CDR3 protein. The sample records hundreds of thousands of distinct CDR3 sequences, around a fifth being singletons. The sequencing input was peripheral blood. Every receptor here comes from a young woman with stable Graves' hyperthyroidism. The CDR3 runs from the conserved cysteine through the conserved F or W. Each record gives: CDR3 length, V gene, D gene, J gene, clone size, CDR3 protein, CDR3 DNA. A D gene is named only where the DNA matches it firmly. Expanded clones get a size class; other rows say once, few or many, or leave the size out.

>16|TRBV11-2|TRBD2|TRBJ2-7|many
CASSPMLAGAAYEQYF
TGTGCCAGCAGCCCGATGCTAGCGGGAGCGGCCTACGAGCAGTACTTC
>14|TRBV11-1|.|TRBJ2-5|many
CASSRKGGQETQYF
TGTGCCAGCAGCCGGAAGGGGGGCCAAGAGACCCAGTACTTC
>15|TRBV7-8|.|TRBJ1-1|many
CASSLAGRVGTEAFF
TGTGCCAGCAGCTTAGCTGGCAGGGTAGGGACTGAAGCTTTCTTT
>12|TRBV6-4|.|TRBJ1-1|.
CASSFGQQQAFF
TGTGCCAGCAGTTTTGGACAGCAACAAGCTTTCTTT
>16|TRBV20-1|TRBD2|TRBJ2-7|.
CSARVFLAGDYYEQYF
TGCAGTGCTAGAGTTTTTCTAGCGGGAGACTACTACGAGCAGTACTTC
>13|TRBV6-1|.|TRBJ2-7|many
CASSEAAGYEQYF
TGTGCCAGCAGTGAAGCCGCGGGTTACGAGCAGTACTTC
>20|TRBV6-2/TRBV6-3|TRBD2|TRBJ2-2|.
CASTKSSEATSGENTGELFF
TGTGCCAGCACCAAATCATCGGAGGCGACTAGCGGGGAGAACACCGGGGAGCTGTTTTTT
>12|TRBV10-3|TRBD1|TRBJ2-7|.
CAYRDSEYEQYF
TGTGCCTACCGGGACAGCGAATACGAGCAGTACTTC
>14|TRBV28|TRBD1|TRBJ2-7|many
CASSLSRGRLEQYF
TGTGCCAGCAGTTTATCCAGGGGGCGTCTCGAGCAGTACTTC
>14|TRBV7-9|.|TRBJ2-2|many
CASSWRQASGELFF
TGTGCCAGCAGCTGGAGACAGGCCTCCGGGGAGCTGTTTTTT
>13|TRBV7-9|.|TRBJ2-5|many
CASSLEGRKTQYF
TGTGCCAGCAGCTTAGAGGGTAGAAAGACCCAGTACTTC
>13|TRBV12-3/TRBV12-4|.|TRBJ1-1|many
CASSPQMNTEAFF
TGTGCCAGCAGCCCACAAATGAACACTGAAGCTTTCTTT
>17|TRBV15|TRBD1|TRBJ1-5|.
CATSRDLGTGGNQPQHF
TGTGCCACCAGCAGAGATTTGGGGACAGGGGGGAATCAGCCCCAGCATTTT
>13|TRBV7-9|.|TRBJ1-1|many
CASSSEGNTEAFF
TGTGCCAGCAGCTCTGAGGGGAACACTGAAGCTTTCTTT
>16|TRBV14|.|TRBJ1-6|many
CASSQEVFWGNSPLHF
TGTGCCAGCAGCCAAGAAGTATTCTGGGGAAATTCACCCCTCCACTTT
>14|TRBV5-1|.|TRBJ1-1|many
CASSLEQVGTEAFF
TGCGCCAGCAGCTTGGAACAGGTTGGCACTGAAGCTTTCTTT
>14|TRBV12-3/TRBV12-4|.|TRBJ1-3|many
CASSQTGHGNTIYF
TGTGCCAGCAGCCAGACAGGCCACGGAAACACCATATATTTT
>15|TRBV7-9|.|TRBJ2-7|.
CASSLNGMNSYEQYF
TGTGCCAGCAGCTTGAACGGTATGAACTCCTACGAGCAGTACTTC
>12|TRBV2|.|TRBJ1-2|many
CASSGANYGYTF
TGTGCCAGCAGTGGGGCTAACTATGGCTACACCTTC
>13|TRBV5-1|.|TRBJ2-7|many
CASSLDAMENQYF
TGCGCCAGCAGCTTGGATGCTATGGAGAATCAGTACTTC
>15|TRBV2|TRBD1|TRBJ1-6|many
CAGSGRTGWDSPLHF
TGTGCCGGCAGTGGGCGGACAGGCTGGGATTCACCCCTCCACTTT
>18|TRBV6-7|TRBD2|TRBJ2-2|many
CASSYVTSGRANTGELFF
TGTGCCAGCAGTTACGTTACTAGCGGGAGGGCCAACACCGGGGAGCTGTTTTTT